This TCR beta chain was identified during a study of Ad26.COV2.S vaccination and SARS-CoV-2 variants. Some clones are missing from TCRdb's copy, which holds only in-frame ones; the method was immunoSEQ multiplex PCR. The sample includes a few hundred thousand clones, around 91% of them seen just once. Treatment meaning: some 20 received Ad26.COV2.S at low or high dose, single or two shots; roughly 5 received placebo; per-sample allocation not given. Sampling took place 63 days after the first vaccine or placebo injection. The sequence came from a person between 18 and 65 years old who received the Ad26.COV2.S COVID-19 vaccine or a placebo. The sample was peripheral blood, taken in a trial of Ad26.COV2.S vaccine versus placebo.

DNA of the CDR3: TGTGCCAGCAGTTTTGGAGGGATAAACACTGAAGCTTTCTTT. Translated, it gives CASSFGGINTEAFF. The rearrangement links TRBV28 to TRBJ1-1, with no clear D. Trimming took 3 bases from V and 2 from J, leaving 10 bases between them. The CDR3 extends over 14 amino acids. Germline V lookup: CDR1 MDHEN, CDR2 SYDVKM.